The TCR beta chain under discussion was sequenced for a study of Tregs in tolerant kidney transplant recipients. Study outcomes and limitations: Few patients were studied, so findings need validation in larger groups.

A word on this clone: No antigen is known for it.

Recipients received nonmyeloablative bone marrow transplants from related graft donors, with transient mixed chimerism. Libraries were prepared by immunoSEQ multiplex PCR; TCRdb keeps only in-frame clonotypes and omits some of them. The repertoire table contains 25,000 to 35,000 clones. The specimen was CD4+ T cells from blood (PBMCs), collected 24 months after the transplant. The TCR comes from a human patient who received a combined kidney and bone marrow transplant. A subset of T cells may come from the graft donor.

Partial CDR3 DNA: TGCAGTGCTATACTAGCATCTTACGAG. Its translation is CSAILASYE. The full CDR3 protein reads CSAILASYEQYF. The rearrangement uses TRBV20-1 and TRBJ2-7, with a weak D call TRBD2 (6 bases). The read ends 3 residues early relative to the CDR3; the germline J gene fills the gap. Trimming took 4 bases from V and 4 from J, leaving 11 bases between them. The CDR3 sequence is 12 residues long. Per the germline V gene, CDR1 is DFQATT and CDR2 is SNEGSKA (reference sequence).